This TCR beta chain was captured by sequencing in a study of cytotoxic CD8 clonotypes in ibrutinib-treated CLL. The repertoire was sequenced with immunoSEQ multiplex PCR; TCRdb's copy has only in-frame clones and lacks some. The data hold more than 200,000 clones, with 70% observed a single time. The germline V and J ends were trimmed by 4 bases and 4 bases, with 19 bases remaining between them. This CDR3 spans 16 amino acids. CDR1 is SGHDT, CDR2 YYEEEE, per germline. This specimen consisted of PBMCs, obtained after 24 months of ibrutinib treatment. The chain links TRBV5-6 to TRBJ2-3, with D perhaps matching TRBD1 (7 bases). This receptor was taken from a human donor with chronic lymphocytic leukemia. The CDR3 here is CASSIFQGGGPDTQYF. Here the CDR3 DNA reads TGTGCCAGCAGCATATTCCAGGGGGGAGGTCCAGATACGCAGTATTTT.